The present entry profiles one T cell receptor beta chain with its context. This clone was counted between two and nine times. Its recognized antigen is unknown. There are no base qualities to consult, and no much larger clone falls within one base. This record belongs to a study of OX40 agonist ivuxolimab in advanced cancers. Background for the entire study: Ivuxolimab was an agonistic, fully human IgG2 monoclonal antibody directed against OX40 (CD134), a costimulatory receptor. Intravenous ivuxolimab was administered to patients every 2 weeks at six dose levels: 0.01, 0.1, 0.3, 1.5, 3 and 10 mg/kg. Of the approximately 50 patients in dose escalation, some 19 had hepatocellular carcinoma, some 15 had melanoma, 9 had renal cell carcinoma and 9 had head and neck cancer. A male proportion of around 83% and a mean age of roughly 58 years, ranging from roughly 23 to 90, were recorded for the dose-escalation cohort. Patients were allowed to have had prior anti-PD-1, anti-PD-L1 or anti-CTLA-4 therapy, and 30% to 40% of the dose-escalation patients had been treated with checkpoint inhibitors. Three dose-escalation patients achieved partial responses, one with hepatocellular carcinoma and two with cutaneous melanoma. Peripheral TCRbeta sequencing was intended to test whether TCR sequence diversity was altered and clonal T-cell expansion was caused by ivuxolimab. The paper covers the monotherapy dose-escalation part of the phase I ivuxolimab trial, which included N ≈ 57 patients. What the study reported, not specific to this receptor: At doses of 0.1 to 3.0 mg/kg, clonal expansion of both CD4+ and CD8+ blood T cells was observed from baseline to week 6. Low levels of normalized T-cell clonal expansion were also shown by some nonresponding patients. Which antigens the clonally expanded peripheral T cells were specific for was not determined. After ivuxolimab, expanded clones were on average more numerous among CD8+ T cells than among CD4+ T cells. Partial responders in the 0.1-3.0 mg/kg groups had among the lowest normalized peripheral clonal expansion, especially among CD8+ T cells.

The germline V gene (reference sequence) gives CDR1 as MNHNY and CDR2 as SVGAGI. Cut back by 5 bases and 8 bases, the V and J ends lie 18 bases apart. The CDR3 runs 15 residues from the cysteine to the phenylalanine. Only the CDR3 DNA is retained, 45 bases long and in frame from the first base. The trial excluded patients who had a history of autoimmune disease or who were on systemic immunosuppression. Peripheral blood for TCR sequencing was collected from all dose cohorts at baseline, on cycle 4 day 1, and on cycle 7 day 1. Samples were obtained from an open-label, multicenter, first-in-human phase I dose-escalation trial of ivuxolimab. Adults with locally advanced or metastatic head and neck squamous cell, hepatocellular, melanoma or renal cell carcinoma were enrolled in the trial. Before TCR sequencing, CD4+ T cells and CD8+ T cells from peripheral blood were sorted into separate populations.

Genomic DNA was isolated from the sorted cells so that the TCRbeta CDR3 region could be sequenced. The immunoSEQ Assay was used to sequence the TCRbeta CDR3 regions. This immuneACCESS table, as held by TCRdb, lists in-frame sequences with V and J called but not all clones. Of the missing ones, under half trace to an unresolved V gene in checked studies; the others have no known cause. This sample holds under 45,000 clones; approximately 72% were observed only once. The ten largest clonotypes hold roughly 13% of the sample. The sequencing used CD4+ or CD8+ T cells sorted from blood, collected in a trial of the OX40 agonist ivuxolimab. The sequence links TRBV6-6 to TRBJ1-4; TRBD1 might be the D gene, on 6 matching bases. This sequence originates from an adult with an advanced solid tumor such as melanoma, head and neck, liver or kidney cancer. The CDR3 region: CASSQRQALGEKLFF. Here is the DNA: TGTGCCAGCAGTCAACGACAGGCATTGGGGGAAAAACTGTTTTTT.